A selection of T cell receptor beta chains follows, all from one sample in a study of blood T cell repertoires in COVID-19. The assay was immunoSEQ multiplex PCR, and TCRdb's table has in-frame clones only and misses some. There are 100,000 to 150,000 clones in the sample; 88% occur only once, and less than 8% lies in the top ten. Source material: peripheral blood. The origin of the receptors is a man aged 45-60 years with acute or convalescent COVID-19. Each CDR3 is given with its conserved first and last residue. A D gene is named only where the DNA matches it firmly. The listing skips clone size in some rows; elsewhere it reads once, few, many or a size class.

size: NA
J: TRBJ2-1
D: NA
V: TRBV12-5
DNA: TGTGCTAGTGGTTTGGCCCCCTTACTAGGAACTTCACACAATGAGCAGTTCTTC
CDR3: CASGLAPLLGTSHNEQFF

size: NA
J: TRBJ1-1
D: NA
V: TRBV18
DNA: TGTGCCAGCTCACCCCTGGACGGGGGGAACACTGAAGCTTTCTTT
CDR3: CASSPLDGGNTEAFF

size: few
J: TRBJ1-2
D: NA
V: TRBV5-1
DNA: TGCGCCAGCAGCTTGGCCCCGAGGTCTAACTATGGCTACACCTTC
CDR3: CASSLAPRSNYGYTF

size: NA
J: TRBJ2-5
D: TRBD1
V: TRBV30
DNA: TGTGCCTGGAGTCGACAGGGGGAGACCCAGTACTTC
CDR3: CAWSRQGETQYF

size: NA
J: TRBJ2-5
D: TRBD2
V: TRBV18
DNA: TGTGCCAGCTCCGGACTAGCCGGCTTAGAGACCCAGTACTTC
CDR3: CASSGLAGLETQYF

size: NA
J: TRBJ1-5
D: NA
V: TRBV19
DNA: TGTGCCAGTAGTTATAGCGGACAAGTCTACAATCAGCCCCAGCATTTT
CDR3: CASSYSGQVYNQPQHF

size: NA
J: TRBJ1-2
D: NA
V: TRBV18
DNA: TGTGCCAGCTCACCACCGACAGGCCTCTATGGCTACACCTTC
CDR3: CASSPPTGLYGYTF

size: NA
J: TRBJ2-1
D: TRBD2
V: TRBV7-9
DNA: TGTGCCAGCAGCTTCGGACTAGCGGGAGCAACGAATAATGAGCAGTTCTTC
CDR3: CASSFGLAGATNNEQFF

size: NA
J: TRBJ2-2
D: NA
V: TRBV5-1
DNA: TGCGCCAGCAGCCCGGGAGTTGGGGCCGGGGAGCTGTTTTTT
CDR3: CASSPGVGAGELFF

size: once
J: TRBJ1-2
D: NA
V: TRBV7-9
DNA: TGTGCCAGCAGCTTCGCAGGGAAAAACGATGGCTACACCTTC
CDR3: CASSFAGKNDGYTF

size: NA
J: TRBJ1-5
D: NA
V: TRBV19
DNA: TGTGCCAGTAGTATCTTCCCCGATCAGCCCCAGCATTTT
CDR3: CASSIFPDQPQHF

size: NA
J: TRBJ2-6
D: NA
V: TRBV23-1
DNA: TGCGCCAGCAGTCTCTTGCGGGTAAGCTCTGGGGCCAACGTCCTGACTTTC
CDR3: CASSLLRVSSGANVLTF

size: NA
J: TRBJ2-2
D: TRBD2
V: TRBV19
DNA: TGTGCCACCCGCCCAGCGGGAGGACTCACCGGGGAGCTGTTTTTT
CDR3: CATRPAGGLTGELFF

size: once
J: TRBJ1-6
D: TRBD1
V: TRBV12-3/TRBV12-4
DNA: TGTGCCTCGAAAGGGCAGGGGGAATCACCCCTCCACTTT
CDR3: CASKGQGESPLHF

size: NA
J: TRBJ1-2
D: NA
V: TRBV4-2
DNA: TGTGCCAGCAGCCAGGGGGGAGACTATGGCTACACCTTC
CDR3: CASSQGGDYGYTF

size: once
J: TRBJ1-3
D: NA
V: TRBV11-3
DNA: TGTGCCAGCAGCTATGGCGGGGCTGGAAACACCATATATTTT
CDR3: CASSYGGAGNTIYF

size: NA
J: TRBJ1-1
D: NA
V: TRBV11-3
DNA: TGTGCCAGCAGCCCAGTCCGGGGTGGGACTGAAGCTTTCTTT
CDR3: CASSPVRGGTEAFF

size: NA
J: TRBJ2-7
D: TRBD2
V: TRBV11-3
DNA: TGTGCCAGCAGCTTGGCCATTCCGGGACTAGCGGGAGGAGAGCAGTACTTC
CDR3: CASSLAIPGLAGGEQYF

size: NA
J: TRBJ2-3
D: NA
V: TRBV3-1/TRBV3-2
DNA: TGTGCCAGCAGCCCGAGCACAGATACGCAGTATTTT
CDR3: CASSPSTDTQYF

size: NA
J: TRBJ1-5
D: TRBD1
V: TRBV15
DNA: TGTGCCACCAGCCGGGACAGAATCAATCAGCCCCAGCATTTT
CDR3: CATSRDRINQPQHF

size: NA
J: TRBJ2-2
D: NA
V: TRBV5-5
DNA: TGTGCCAGCAGCCTCAGGGTTCTGAGCACCGGGGAGCTGTTTTTT
CDR3: CASSLRVLSTGELFF

size: NA
J: TRBJ2-7
D: TRBD2
V: TRBV27
DNA: TGTGCCAGCAGGGGGGGGTACGAGCAGTACTTC
CDR3: CASRGGYEQYF

size: NA
J: TRBJ2-3
D: TRBD2
V: TRBV5-1
DNA: TGCGCCAGCCGGACCCTCTCGGGCGGGAGGGCATTCGGGAGCACAGATACGCAGTATTTT
CDR3: CASRTLSGGRAFGSTDTQYF

size: NA
J: TRBJ1-2
D: TRBD1
V: TRBV5-6
DNA: TGTGCCAGCAGCTACCCATTGACAGGGTTGAACTATGGCTACACCTTC
CDR3: CASSYPLTGLNYGYTF

size: NA
J: TRBJ2-3
D: NA
V: TRBV6-5
DNA: TGTGCCAGCAGTTACCCCGGGAGTGGCCCAGATACGCAGTATTTT
CDR3: CASSYPGSGPDTQYF

size: once
J: TRBJ2-5
D: TRBD2
V: TRBV3-1/TRBV3-2
DNA: TGTGCCAGCAGCCAAGATCGATTTGCTAGCGGGAGCCTCAGTGAGACCCAGTACTTC
CDR3: CASSQDRFASGSLSETQYF

size: few
J: TRBJ1-2
D: NA
V: TRBV25-1
DNA: TGTGCCAGCAGTGAGAGCGCAAGCTATGGCTACACCTTC
CDR3: CASSESASYGYTF

size: NA
J: TRBJ2-1
D: TRBD1
V: TRBV10-3
DNA: TGTGCCACCGCAAAGAGGGACAGGGAGCAGTTCTTC
CDR3: CATAKRDREQFF

size: once
J: TRBJ2-6
D: NA
V: TRBV15
DNA: TGTGCCACCAGCAGAGATACCAGTTCTGGGGCCAACGTCCTGACTTTC
CDR3: CATSRDTSSGANVLTF

size: NA
J: TRBJ2-7
D: TRBD1
V: TRBV5-4
DNA: TGTGCCAGCAGCGGCGGGACAGGCTCCTACGAGCAGTACTTC
CDR3: CASSGGTGSYEQYF

size: NA
J: TRBJ1-4
D: NA
V: TRBV7-8
DNA: TGTGCCAGCAGCAAAGACGGGAGATCTAATGAAAAACTGTTTTTT
CDR3: CASSKDGRSNEKLFF

size: NA
J: TRBJ2-3
D: TRBD1
V: TRBV24-1
DNA: TGTGCCACCAGTGACCCCCGGACAGGGGGCGCAGATACGCAGTATTTT
CDR3: CATSDPRTGGADTQYF

size: NA
J: TRBJ1-6
D: TRBD1
V: TRBV5-1
DNA: TGCGCCAGCAGCTCGCAGGGGGCCAATTCACCCCTCCACTTT
CDR3: CASSSQGANSPLHF

size: NA
J: TRBJ2-7
D: TRBD1
V: TRBV5-1
DNA: TGCGCCAGCAGGGAGGGACAGGGGGAAGCCTACGAGCAGTACTTC
CDR3: CASREGQGEAYEQYF

size: NA
J: TRBJ1-5
D: NA
V: TRBV5-8
DNA: TGTGCCAGCAGCCAGCGGAGCAATCAGCCCCAGCATTTT
CDR3: CASSQRSNQPQHF

size: NA
J: TRBJ2-7
D: NA
V: TRBV3-1/TRBV3-2
DNA: TGTGCCAGCAGTAGGGGCCGCGATAACGAGCAGTACTTC
CDR3: CASSRGRDNEQYF

size: NA
J: TRBJ2-1
D: NA
V: TRBV7-6
DNA: TGTGCCAGCAGCCTCGAATTAGCGGTCCCGCAGTTCTTC
CDR3: CASSLELAVPQFF

size: NA
J: TRBJ2-5
D: TRBD2
V: TRBV3-1/TRBV3-2
DNA: TGTGCCAGCAGCCAAGAGGGACTAGCGGGAGCTCAGACCCAGTACTTC
CDR3: CASSQEGLAGAQTQYF

size: once
J: TRBJ1-2
D: NA
V: TRBV6-5
DNA: TGTGCCAGCGGTCGTGCAGGCGGGGGCTACACCTTC
CDR3: CASGRAGGGYTF

size: few
J: TRBJ2-7
D: TRBD1
V: TRBV19
DNA: TGTGCCAGTAGTACGCCCACAGGGGGAAACTCCTACGAGCAGTACTTC
CDR3: CASSTPTGGNSYEQYF

size: NA
J: TRBJ2-3
D: NA
V: TRBV10-1
DNA: TGCGCCAGCAGTGAGGACAGCACGGGCACAGATACGCAGTATTTT
CDR3: CASSEDSTGTDTQYF

size: once
J: TRBJ1-1
D: NA
V: TRBV3-1/TRBV3-2
DNA: TGTGCCAGCAGCCAAGATCGGGCGACAGTATCGAACACTGAAGCTTTCTTT
CDR3: CASSQDRATVSNTEAFF

size: NA
J: TRBJ2-1
D: TRBD1
V: TRBV19
DNA: TGTGCCAGTAGTATCGACATTGGACAGGGTTTAAGAAATGAGCAGTTCTTC
CDR3: CASSIDIGQGLRNEQFF

size: NA
J: TRBJ2-2
D: TRBD2
V: TRBV9
DNA: TGTGCCAGCAGCGCGCAGCGGGAGGTCGCGAACACCGGGGAGCTGTTTTTT
CDR3: CASSAQREVANTGELFF

size: few
J: TRBJ1-2
D: TRBD1
V: TRBV5-1
DNA: TGCGCCAGCGGGGCCGGGACAGGGGGTATCTATGGCTACACCTTC
CDR3: CASGAGTGGIYGYTF

size: NA
J: TRBJ1-6
D: NA
V: TRBV5-1
DNA: TGCGCCAGCAGCTCCGGACAGCAGAGCTCCTATAATTCACCCCTCCACTTT
CDR3: CASSSGQQSSYNSPLHF

size: NA
J: TRBJ1-3
D: TRBD1
V: TRBV6-5
DNA: TGTGCCAGCAGTTACGCCTACCAGGGGGCCAGAAACACCATATATTTT
CDR3: CASSYAYQGARNTIYF

size: NA
J: TRBJ2-7
D: NA
V: TRBV7-9
DNA: TGTGCCAGCAGCCCAATCTCGGCTAGCTACGAGCAGTACTTC
CDR3: CASSPISASYEQYF

size: few
J: TRBJ2-3
D: NA
V: TRBV5-1
DNA: TGCGCCAGCAGCTTGGTAACAGATACGCAGTATTTT
CDR3: CASSLVTDTQYF

size: NA
J: TRBJ2-5
D: NA
V: TRBV5-4
DNA: TGTGCCAGCAGCTTAAGGGGGAACGGGGAGACCCAGTACTTC
CDR3: CASSLRGNGETQYF

size: NA
J: TRBJ1-1
D: NA
V: TRBV6-1
DNA: TGTGCCAGCTGTGAAGGGAGTGAAGCTTTCTTT
CDR3: CASCEGSEAFF

size: NA
J: TRBJ1-2
D: TRBD1
V: TRBV10-2
DNA: TGCGCCAGCAAACGGGACAGGGGGAAGGATGACTACACCTTC
CDR3: CASKRDRGKDDYTF

size: NA
J: TRBJ2-7
D: TRBD1
V: TRBV19
DNA: TGTGCCAGTAGTATGGGGACAGGGGGTTACGAGCAGTACTTC
CDR3: CASSMGTGGYEQYF

size: NA
J: TRBJ1-1
D: NA
V: TRBV7-9
DNA: TGTGCCAGCAGCTTAGAGGGGTCTTACACTGAAGCTTTCTTT
CDR3: CASSLEGSYTEAFF

size: few
J: TRBJ1-1
D: NA
V: TRBV9
DNA: TGTGCCAGCAGCGGAGGACTCGTGATGAACACTGAAGCTTTCTTT
CDR3: CASSGGLVMNTEAFF

size: NA
J: TRBJ1-1
D: NA
V: TRBV29-1
DNA: TGCAGCGTTGAGAGGGGGGGCACGGTCCTGAACACTGAAGCTTTCTTT
CDR3: CSVERGGTVLNTEAFF

size: NA
J: TRBJ2-3
D: TRBD2
V: TRBV11-2
DNA: TGTGCCAGCAGCACGACTAGCGGGAGGCAGACAGATACGCAGTATTTT
CDR3: CASSTTSGRQTDTQYF

size: once
J: TRBJ2-3
D: TRBD2
V: TRBV5-4
DNA: TGTGCCAGCAGCTTAGGGACTAGCGGGAGGTCCGTAGATACGCAGTATTTT
CDR3: CASSLGTSGRSVDTQYF

size: NA
J: TRBJ2-2
D: TRBD1
V: TRBV5-4
DNA: TGTGCCAGCAGAATAGGGACAGGGTGGTCCGGGGAGCTGTTTTTT
CDR3: CASRIGTGWSGELFF